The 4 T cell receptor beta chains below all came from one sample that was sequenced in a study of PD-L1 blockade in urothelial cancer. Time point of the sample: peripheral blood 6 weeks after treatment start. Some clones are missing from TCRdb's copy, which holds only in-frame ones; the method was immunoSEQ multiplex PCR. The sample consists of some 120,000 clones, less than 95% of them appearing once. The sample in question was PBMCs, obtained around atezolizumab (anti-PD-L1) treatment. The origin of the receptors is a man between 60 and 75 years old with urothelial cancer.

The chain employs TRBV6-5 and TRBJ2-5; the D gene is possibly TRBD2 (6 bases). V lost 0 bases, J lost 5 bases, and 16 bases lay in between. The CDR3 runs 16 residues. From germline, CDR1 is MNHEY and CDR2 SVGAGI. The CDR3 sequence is CASSYSGGTGGETQYF. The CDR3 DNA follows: TGTGCCAGCAGTTACTCCGGGGGTACAGGCGGGGAGACCCAGTACTTC.

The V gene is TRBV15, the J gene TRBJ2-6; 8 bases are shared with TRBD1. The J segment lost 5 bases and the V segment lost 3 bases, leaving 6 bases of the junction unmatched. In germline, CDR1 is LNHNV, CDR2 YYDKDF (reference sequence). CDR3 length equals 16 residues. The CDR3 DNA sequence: TGTGCCACCAGCAGGGGAGGACAGGGAAGGGCCAACGTCCTGACTTTC. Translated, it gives CATSRGGQGRANVLTF.

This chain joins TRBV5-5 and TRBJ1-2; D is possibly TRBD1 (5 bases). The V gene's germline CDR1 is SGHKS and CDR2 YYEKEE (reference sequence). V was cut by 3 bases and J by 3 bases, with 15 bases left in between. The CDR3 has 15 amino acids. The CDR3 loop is CASSSVPSGDYGYTF. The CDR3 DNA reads TGTGCCAGCAGCTCCGTCCCATCGGGGGACTATGGCTACACCTTC.

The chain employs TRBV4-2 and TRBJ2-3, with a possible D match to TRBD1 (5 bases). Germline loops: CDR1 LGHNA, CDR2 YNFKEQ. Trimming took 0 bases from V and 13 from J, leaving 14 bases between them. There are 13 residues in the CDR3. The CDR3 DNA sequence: TGTGCCAGCAGCCAAGAGGTTCAGGGTGGAAAGTATTTT. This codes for CASSQEVQGGKYF.